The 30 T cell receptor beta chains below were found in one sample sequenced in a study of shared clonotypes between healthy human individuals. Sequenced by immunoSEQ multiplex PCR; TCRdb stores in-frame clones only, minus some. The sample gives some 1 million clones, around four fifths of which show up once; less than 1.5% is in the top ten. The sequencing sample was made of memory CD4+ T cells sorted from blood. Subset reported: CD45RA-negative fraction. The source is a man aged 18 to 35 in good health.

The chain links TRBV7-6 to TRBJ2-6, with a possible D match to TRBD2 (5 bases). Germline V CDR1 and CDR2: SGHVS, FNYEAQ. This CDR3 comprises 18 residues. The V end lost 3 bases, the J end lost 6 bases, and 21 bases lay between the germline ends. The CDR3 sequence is CASSFRWAGSREANVLTF. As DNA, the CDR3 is TGTGCCAGCAGCTTTAGATGGGCTGGGAGTCGTGAGGCCAACGTCCTGACTTTC.

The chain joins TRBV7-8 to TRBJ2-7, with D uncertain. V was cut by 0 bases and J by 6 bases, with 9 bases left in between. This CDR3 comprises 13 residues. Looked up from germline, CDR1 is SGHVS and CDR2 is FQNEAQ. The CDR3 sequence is CASSLAGLSEQYF. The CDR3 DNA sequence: TGTGCCAGCAGCTTAGCAGGCCTGAGCGAGCAGTACTTC.

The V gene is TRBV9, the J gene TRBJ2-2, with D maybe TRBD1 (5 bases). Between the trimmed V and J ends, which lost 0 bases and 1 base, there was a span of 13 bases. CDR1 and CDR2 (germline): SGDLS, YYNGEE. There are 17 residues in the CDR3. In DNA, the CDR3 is TGTGCCAGCAGCGTAGCAAAAGGGGTGGTGAACACCGGGGAGCTGTTTTTT. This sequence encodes CASSVAKGVVNTGELFF.

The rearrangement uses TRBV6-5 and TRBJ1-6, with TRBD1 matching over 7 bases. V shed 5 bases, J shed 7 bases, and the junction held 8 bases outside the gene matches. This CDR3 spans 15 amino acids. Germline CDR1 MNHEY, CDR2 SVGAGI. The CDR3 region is CASSATDRMNSPLHF. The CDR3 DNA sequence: TGTGCCAGCAGTGCCACGGACAGGATGAATTCACCCCTCCACTTT.

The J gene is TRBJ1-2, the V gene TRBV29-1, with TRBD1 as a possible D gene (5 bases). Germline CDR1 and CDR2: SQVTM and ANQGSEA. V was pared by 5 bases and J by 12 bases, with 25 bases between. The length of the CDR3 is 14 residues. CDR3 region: CSVSRTLSPGHHTF. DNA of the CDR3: TGCAGCGTTTCCCGAACCTTGTCGCCAGGGCACCACACCTTC. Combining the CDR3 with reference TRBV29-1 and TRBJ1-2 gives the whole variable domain SAVISQKPSRDICQRGTSLTIQCQVDSQVTMMFWYRQQPGQSLTLIATANQGSEATYESGFVIDKFPISRPNLTFSTLTVSNMSPEDSSIYLCSVSRTLSPGHHTFGSGTRLTVV.

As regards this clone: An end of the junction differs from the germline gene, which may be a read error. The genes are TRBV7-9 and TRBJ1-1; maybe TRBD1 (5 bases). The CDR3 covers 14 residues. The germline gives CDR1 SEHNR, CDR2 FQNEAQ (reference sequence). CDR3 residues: CASSLGVSGTEAFF. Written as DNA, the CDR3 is TGTGCCAGCAGTTTAGGGGTATCGGGCACTGAAGCTTTCTTT.

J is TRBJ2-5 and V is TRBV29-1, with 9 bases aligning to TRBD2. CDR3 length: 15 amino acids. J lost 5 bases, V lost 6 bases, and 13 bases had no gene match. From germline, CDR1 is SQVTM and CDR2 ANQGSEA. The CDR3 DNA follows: TGCAGCGTGGCGAAGAGCGGGAGGACGTGGGAGACCCAGTACTTC. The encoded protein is CSVAKSGRTWETQYF.

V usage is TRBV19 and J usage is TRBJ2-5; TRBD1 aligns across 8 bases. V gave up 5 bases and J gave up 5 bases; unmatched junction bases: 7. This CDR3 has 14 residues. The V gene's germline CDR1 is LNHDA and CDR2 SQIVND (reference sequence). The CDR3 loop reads CASSPQGAKETQYF. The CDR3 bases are TGTGCCAGTAGTCCCCAGGGGGCAAAGGAGACCCAGTACTTC. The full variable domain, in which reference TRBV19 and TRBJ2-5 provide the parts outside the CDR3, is DGGITQSPKYLFRKEGQNVTLSCEQNLNHDAMYWYRQDPGQGLRLIYYSQIVNDFQKGDIAEGYSVSREKKESFPLTVTSAQKNPTAFYLCASSPQGAKETQYFGPGTRLLVL.

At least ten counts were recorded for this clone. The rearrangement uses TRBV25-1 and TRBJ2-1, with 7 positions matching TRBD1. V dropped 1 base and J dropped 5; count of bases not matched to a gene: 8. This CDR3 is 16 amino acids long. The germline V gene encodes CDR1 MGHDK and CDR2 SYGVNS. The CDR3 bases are TGTGCCAGCAGTGAATGGGGGACAGCCCTTAACAATGAGCAGTTCTTC. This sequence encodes CASSEWGTALNNEQFF. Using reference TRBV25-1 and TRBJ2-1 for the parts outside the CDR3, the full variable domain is EADIYQTPRYLVIGTGKKITLECSQTMGHDKMYWYQQDPGMELHLIHYSYGVNSTEKGDLSSESTVSRIRTEHFPLTLESARPSHTSQYLCASSEWGTALNNEQFFGPGTRLTVL.

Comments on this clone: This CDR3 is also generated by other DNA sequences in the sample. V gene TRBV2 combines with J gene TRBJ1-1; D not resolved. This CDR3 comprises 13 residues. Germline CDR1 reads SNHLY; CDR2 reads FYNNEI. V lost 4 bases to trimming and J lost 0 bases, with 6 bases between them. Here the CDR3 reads CASSGQMNTEAFF. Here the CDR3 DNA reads TGTGCCAGCAGTGGCCAAATGAACACTGAAGCTTTCTTT. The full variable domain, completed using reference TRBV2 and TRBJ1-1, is EPEVTQTPSHQVTQMGQEVILRCVPISNHLYFYWYRQILGQKVEFLVSFYNNEISEKSEIFDDQFSVERPDGSNFTLKIRSTKLEDSAMYFCASSGQMNTEAFFGQGTRLTVV.

CDR3 sequence: CAISALAGGPGSYNEQFF. CDR3 nucleotide sequence: TGTGCCATCAGCGCACTAGCGGGGGGGCCCGGGTCCTACAATGAGCAGTTCTTC. The chain couples TRBV10-3 to TRBJ2-1, with 13 positions matching TRBD2. Per germline, CDR1 ENHRY and CDR2 SYGVKD. The junction had 9 bases not matched to a gene; V was cut back by 6 bases and J by 1 base. This CDR3 has 18 amino acids.

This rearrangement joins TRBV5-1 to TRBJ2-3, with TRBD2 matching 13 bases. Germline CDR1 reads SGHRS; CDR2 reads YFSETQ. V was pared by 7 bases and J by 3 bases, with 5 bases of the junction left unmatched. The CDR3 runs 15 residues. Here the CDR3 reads CASQGLAGVTDTQYF. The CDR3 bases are TGCGCCAGCCAAGGACTAGCGGGAGTAACAGATACGCAGTATTTT.

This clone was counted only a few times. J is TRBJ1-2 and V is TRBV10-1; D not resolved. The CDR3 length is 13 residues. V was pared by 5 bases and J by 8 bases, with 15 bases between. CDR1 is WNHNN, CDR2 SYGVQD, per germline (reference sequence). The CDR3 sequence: CASSSNRDSGYTF. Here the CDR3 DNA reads TGCGCCAGCAGTTCTAACCGCGATAGCGGCTACACCTTC.

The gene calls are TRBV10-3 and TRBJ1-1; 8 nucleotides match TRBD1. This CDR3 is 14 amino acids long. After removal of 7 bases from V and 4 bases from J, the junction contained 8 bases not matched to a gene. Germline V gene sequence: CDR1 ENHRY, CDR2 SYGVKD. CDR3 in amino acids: CAINQIQGGTEAFF. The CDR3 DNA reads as TGTGCCATCAACCAGATACAGGGGGGCACTGAAGCTTTCTTT.

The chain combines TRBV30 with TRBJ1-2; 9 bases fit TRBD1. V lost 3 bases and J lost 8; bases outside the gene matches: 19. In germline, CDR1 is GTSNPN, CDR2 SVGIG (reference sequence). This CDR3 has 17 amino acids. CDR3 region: CAWRGKTGGAISRGYTF. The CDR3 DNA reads TGTGCCTGGAGAGGGAAAACAGGGGGCGCGATAAGTCGGGGCTACACCTTC.

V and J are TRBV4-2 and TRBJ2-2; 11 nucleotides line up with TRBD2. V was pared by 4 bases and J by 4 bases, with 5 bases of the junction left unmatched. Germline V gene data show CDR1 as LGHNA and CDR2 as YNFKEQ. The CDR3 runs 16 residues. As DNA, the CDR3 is TGTGCCAGCAGCCCGGAACTAGCGGGGGTCACCGGGGAGCTGTTTTTT. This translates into CASSPELAGVTGELFF.

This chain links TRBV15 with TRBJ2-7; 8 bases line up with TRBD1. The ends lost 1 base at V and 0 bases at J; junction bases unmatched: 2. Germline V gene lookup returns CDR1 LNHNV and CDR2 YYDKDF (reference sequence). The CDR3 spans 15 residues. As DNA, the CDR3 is TGTGCCACCAGCAGAGGGACAGGGATCTCCTACGAGCAGTACTTC. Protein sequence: CATSRGTGISYEQYF.

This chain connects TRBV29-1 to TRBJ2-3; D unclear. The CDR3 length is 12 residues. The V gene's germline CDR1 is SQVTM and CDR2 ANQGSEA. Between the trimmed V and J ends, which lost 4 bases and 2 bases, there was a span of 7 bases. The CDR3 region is CSVVAFTDTQYF. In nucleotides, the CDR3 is TGCAGCGTTGTGGCCTTCACAGATACGCAGTATTTT.

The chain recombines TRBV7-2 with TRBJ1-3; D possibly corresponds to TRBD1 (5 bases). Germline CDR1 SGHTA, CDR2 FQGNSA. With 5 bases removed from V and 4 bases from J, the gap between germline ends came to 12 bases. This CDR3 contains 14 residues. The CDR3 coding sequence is TGTGCCAGCAGCCTCTGGGGGAGAGGAAACACCATATATTTT. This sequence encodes CASSLWGRGNTIYF.

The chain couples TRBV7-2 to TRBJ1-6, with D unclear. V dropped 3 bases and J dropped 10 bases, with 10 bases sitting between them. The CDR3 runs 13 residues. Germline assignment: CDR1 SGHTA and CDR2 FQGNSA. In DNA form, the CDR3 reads TGTGCCAGCAGCTTCGGGGTTGAGTCACCCCTCCACTTT. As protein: CASSFGVESPLHF.

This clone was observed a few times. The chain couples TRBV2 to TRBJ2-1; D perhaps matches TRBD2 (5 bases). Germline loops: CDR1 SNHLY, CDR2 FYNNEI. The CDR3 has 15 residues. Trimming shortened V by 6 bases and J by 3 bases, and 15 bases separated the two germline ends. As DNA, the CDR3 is TGTGCCAGCAGCGAGGGCCTAGCCGACTACAATGAGCAGTTCTTC. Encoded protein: CASSEGLADYNEQFF.

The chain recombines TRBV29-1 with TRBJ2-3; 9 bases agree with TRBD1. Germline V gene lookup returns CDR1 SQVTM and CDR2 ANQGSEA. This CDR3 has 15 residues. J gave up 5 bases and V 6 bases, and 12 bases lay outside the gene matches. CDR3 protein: CSVGLQGAPGDTQYF. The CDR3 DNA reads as TGCAGCGTGGGACTACAGGGGGCGCCGGGAGATACGCAGTATTTT.

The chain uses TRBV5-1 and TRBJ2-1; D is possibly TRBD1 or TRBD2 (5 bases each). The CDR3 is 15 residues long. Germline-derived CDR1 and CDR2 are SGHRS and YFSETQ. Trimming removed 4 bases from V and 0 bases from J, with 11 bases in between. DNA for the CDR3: TGCGCCAGCAGCGAGGGACGGAGCTCCTACAATGAGCAGTTCTTC. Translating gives CASSEGRSSYNEQFF.

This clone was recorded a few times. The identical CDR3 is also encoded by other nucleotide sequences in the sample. Here the CDR3 reads CASSIRGDNQPQHF. CDR3 DNA sequence: TGTGCCAGTAGTATAAGGGGTGACAATCAGCCCCAGCATTTT. The chain joins TRBV19 to TRBJ1-5; D perhaps matches TRBD1 (5 bases). This CDR3 spans 14 amino acids. In germline, CDR1 is LNHDA, CDR2 SQIVND (reference sequence). V was cut by 2 bases and J by 3 bases, with 8 bases left in between.

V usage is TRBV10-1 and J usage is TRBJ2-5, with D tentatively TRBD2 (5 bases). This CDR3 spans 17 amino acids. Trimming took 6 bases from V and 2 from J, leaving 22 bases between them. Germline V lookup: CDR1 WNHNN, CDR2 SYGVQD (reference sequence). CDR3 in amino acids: CASSGVRAQPIQETQYF. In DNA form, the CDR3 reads TGCGCCAGCAGCGGGGTTAGGGCCCAACCCATACAAGAGACCCAGTACTTC.

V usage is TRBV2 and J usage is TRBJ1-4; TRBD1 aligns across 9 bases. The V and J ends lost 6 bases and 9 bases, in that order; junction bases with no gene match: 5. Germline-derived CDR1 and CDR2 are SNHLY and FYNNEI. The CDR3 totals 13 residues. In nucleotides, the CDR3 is TGTGCCAGCAGGGGACAGGGAGGTAAAAAACTGTTTTTT. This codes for CASRGQGGKKLFF.

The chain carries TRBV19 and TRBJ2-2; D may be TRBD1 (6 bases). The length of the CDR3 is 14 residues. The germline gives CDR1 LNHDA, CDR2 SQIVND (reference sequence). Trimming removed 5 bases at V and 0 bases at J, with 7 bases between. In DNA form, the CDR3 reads TGTGCCAGTAGTCAGGGGCCGAACACCGGGGAGCTGTTTTTT. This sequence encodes CASSQGPNTGELFF.

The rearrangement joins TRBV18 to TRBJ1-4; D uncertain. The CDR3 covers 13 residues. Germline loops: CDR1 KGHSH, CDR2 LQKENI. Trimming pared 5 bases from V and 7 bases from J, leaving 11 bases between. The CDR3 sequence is CASSAIGGEKLFF. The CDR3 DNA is TGTGCCAGCTCAGCTATTGGAGGTGAAAAACTGTTTTTT.

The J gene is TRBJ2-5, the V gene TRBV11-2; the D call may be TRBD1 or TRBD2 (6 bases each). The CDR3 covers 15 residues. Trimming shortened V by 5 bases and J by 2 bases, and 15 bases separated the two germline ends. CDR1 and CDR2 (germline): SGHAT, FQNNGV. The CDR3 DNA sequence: TGTGCCAGCAGCCCCCTCCCGGGGGCACAAGAGACCCAGTACTTC. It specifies CASSPLPGAQETQYF.

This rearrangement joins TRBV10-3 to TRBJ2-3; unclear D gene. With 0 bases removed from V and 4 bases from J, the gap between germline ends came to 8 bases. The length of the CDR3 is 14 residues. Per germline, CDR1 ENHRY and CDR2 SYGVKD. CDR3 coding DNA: TGTGCCATCAGTGAGTCGACTGGGGCAGATACGCAGTATTTT. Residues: CAISESTGADTQYF.